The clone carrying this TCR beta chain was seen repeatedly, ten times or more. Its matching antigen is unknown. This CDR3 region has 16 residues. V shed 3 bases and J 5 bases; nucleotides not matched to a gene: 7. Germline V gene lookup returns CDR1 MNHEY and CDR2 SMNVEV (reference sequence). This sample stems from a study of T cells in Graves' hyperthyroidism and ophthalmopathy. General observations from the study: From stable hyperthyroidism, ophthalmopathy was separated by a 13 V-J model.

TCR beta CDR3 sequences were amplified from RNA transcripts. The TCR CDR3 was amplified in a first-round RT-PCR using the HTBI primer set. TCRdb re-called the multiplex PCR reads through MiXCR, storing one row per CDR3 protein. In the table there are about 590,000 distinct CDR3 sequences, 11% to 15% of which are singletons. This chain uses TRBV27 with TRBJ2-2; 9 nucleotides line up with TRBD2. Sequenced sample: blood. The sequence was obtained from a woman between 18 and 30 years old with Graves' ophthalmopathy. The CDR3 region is CASSFPAGGRTGELFF. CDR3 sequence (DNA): TGTGCCAGCAGTTTCCCGGCGGGAGGGAGGACCGGGGAGCTGTTTTTT.